This T cell receptor (beta chain) was identified in a study of response to subunit inactivated influenza vaccine. TCRdb reanalysed the RT-PCR reads using MiXCR and keeps one entry per CDR3 protein. The table includes about 190,000 distinct CDR3 sequences, 13% to 15% detected once. As to this clonotype: What it binds is not known.

Study outcomes and limitations: Few additional T cells are recruited per seasonal influenza vaccination, authors suggested.

Source: CD8+ T cells sorted from PBMCs, taken more than 4 days after vaccination. The clonotype originates from a man aged 45-65 years who received an inactivated influenza vaccine.

The CDR3 DNA sequence: TGCGCCAGCAGTGTGTATAACTCCTACGAGCAGTACTTC. It is translated as CASSVYNSYEQYF. This chain joins TRBV10-2 and TRBJ2-7; D call uncertain. The V gene's germline CDR1 is WSHSY and CDR2 SAAADI. With 4 bases removed from V and 0 bases from J, the gap between germline ends came to 7 bases. The CDR3 consists of 13 residues.